The following is a TCR beta chain sequence with its context. The specificity of this receptor is unknown. No qualities accompany the bases; no much larger clone lies one base away. TCR beta CDR3 regions were sequenced from DNA using the immunoSEQ Assay. The study's processing was this. To compute T cell density, TCR beta template counts were normalized to usable DNA, which was estimated by amplifying housekeeping genes. Richness was estimated with the preseqR package, extrapolating to 400,000 templates for PBMC samples and 120,000 templates for tissue samples. Clonality was calculated as one minus Pielou's evenness. To identify tissue-enriched TCRs, differential abundance testing was run on productive amino-acid clonotypes with a minimum total count of 5 and an alpha of 0.1. The Jaccard Index and the Morisita Overlap Index were used to quantify repertoire overlap between compartments. TCR beta CDR3s were clustered by GLIPH together with public tetramer-defined viral CDR3s, and at least three viral sequences plus V-gene enrichment were required for viral motifs. In its TCRdb copy, this immuneACCESS table keeps in-frame sequences only and misses some clones. Where compared with another copy, unresolved V genes explain less than half of these, and the others have no known cause. V, J and clone size were drawn from that table, and D and trimming were deduced from the DNA. This sample gives about 54,000 clones in total; approximately 80% of them show up just once. Together, the top ten hold roughly 21% of the sample.

These data are taken from a study of T cells in localized non-small cell lung cancer (dated by TCRdb to 2019 to 2021). Study-level background: T cell repertoires of approximately 250 early-stage NSCLC patients were analyzed, with tumors being compared against uninvolved tumor-adjacent lungs. Of the NSCLC patients, around 140 were male and approximately 110 were female, and the mean age was roughly 61 years. The cohort consisted of approximately 220 treatment-naive NSCLC patients whose localized lung tumors had been resected. General conclusions and limits of the study: A median of 57 of the top 100 tumor clones were detected in paired uninvolved adjacent lung, and around 27 of these tumor clones were also found among the top 100 clones of the paired uninvolved adjacent lung. Because multi-region tumor sequencing was not performed, intratumor heterogeneity could not be ruled out. Uninvolved tumor-adjacent lung showed the highest T cell clonality, higher than tumor, which suggests more focused antigenic responses in the uninvolved tumor-adjacent lung. Higher T cell density in blood was associated with longer overall survival, whereas higher clonality in adjacent lung was associated with shorter survival. Since the design was exploratory, TCR variables were selected using unadjusted p-values with no false-discovery rate correction.

Spanning cysteine to phenylalanine, the CDR3 consists of 14 amino acids. This entry keeps only the CDR3 DNA: 42 bases, framed from base 1. As encoded in the germline V gene, CDR1 is SNHLY while CDR2 is FYNNEI. Trimming leaves V shorter by 6 bases and J shorter by 6 bases, with the junction holding 3 bases beyond the gene matches. At diagnosis, tumor, uninvolved tumor-adjacent lung and peripheral blood were collected and then preserved as a mix of FFPE and fresh-frozen material. For TCR repertoire profiling, blood samples were analyzed as peripheral blood mononuclear cells. The sequence was obtained from a female donor at least 60 years old with stage II squamous cell lung carcinoma. This receptor chain uses TRBV2 and TRBJ2-2, with 11 bases in between that match TRBD2. The material sequenced was peripheral blood, taken before any cancer treatment. The DNA reads TGTGCCAGCAGCCGTAGCGGGGGGGCCGGGGAGCTGTTTTTT. It codes for CASSRSGGAGELFF.